This T cell receptor (beta chain) was observed in a study of CD4 T cells in relation to SARS-CoV-2 and coronaviruses. The wider study: PBMCs were cultured with antigen for roughly nine days before TCR beta sequencing. Shared crossreactive spike epitopes were mapped to their HLA restriction.

Notes on the study in general: Culture-expanded clones reflect memory recall rather than primary priming during culture. Each donor contributed either pre-pandemic or post-infection samples, not both.

Concerning this clone itself: Its target is not known.

The data were produced by immunoSEQ multiplex PCR, yet TCRdb's version contains in-frame clones alone and is incomplete. This table holds around 34,000 clones, around 74% found once. The sequencing sample was made of memory CD4+ T cells from PBMCs, cultured in vitro. The clonotype originates from an adult with COVID-19.

This chain's CDR3 is CASSLKLPGEQFF. DNA of the CDR3: TGTGCCAGCAGCTTAAAACTGCCGGGCGAGCAGTTCTTC. The chain has TRBV7-9 and TRBJ2-1; D not certain. The V gene's germline CDR1 is SEHNR and CDR2 FQNEAQ (reference sequence). The CDR3 extends over 13 amino acids. Trimming took off 2 bases at V and 10 bases at J, with 12 bases between the two ends.